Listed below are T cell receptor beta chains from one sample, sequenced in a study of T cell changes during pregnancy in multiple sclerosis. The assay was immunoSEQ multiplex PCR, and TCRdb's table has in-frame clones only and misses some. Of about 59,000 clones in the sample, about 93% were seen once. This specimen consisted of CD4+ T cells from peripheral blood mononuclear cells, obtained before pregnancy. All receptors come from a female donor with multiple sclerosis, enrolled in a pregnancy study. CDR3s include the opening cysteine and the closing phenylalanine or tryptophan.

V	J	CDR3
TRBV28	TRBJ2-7	CASSSPYTVIYEQYF
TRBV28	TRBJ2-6	CASKRQGGSGANVLTF
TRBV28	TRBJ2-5	CASRTLRGGANQETQYF
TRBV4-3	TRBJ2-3	CASSQDWGRDSTDTQYF
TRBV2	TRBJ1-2	CASSGGLLQGGYTF
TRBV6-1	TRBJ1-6	CASSEKTGTYSPLHF
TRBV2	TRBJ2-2	CASRGTSGTANTGELFF
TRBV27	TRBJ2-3	CASSSPRGQRSTDTQYF
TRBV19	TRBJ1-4	CASSIGDRVRSEKLFF
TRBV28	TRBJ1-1	CATPLYTEAFF
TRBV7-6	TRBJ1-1	CASSAMGQGYTEAFF
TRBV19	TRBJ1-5	CASAPGSQPQHF
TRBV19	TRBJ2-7	CASSIGPGTYEQYF
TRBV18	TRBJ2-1	CASSRQGGVNNEQFF
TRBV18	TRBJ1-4	CASSHVREYWDRGDEKLFF
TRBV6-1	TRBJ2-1	CASSELTSGMGEQFF